This T cell receptor (beta chain) was sequenced in a study of cytomegalovirus exposure and HLA in healthy donors. Study context: For the approximately 400 genotyped donors, approximately 83% fell within the Caucasian-associated ancestry cluster.

V lost 6 bases, J lost 2 bases, and 5 bases stayed unmatched. Germline V lookup: CDR1 MNHEY, CDR2 SVGAGI. This CDR3 comprises 15 residues. Study results and caveats: Analysis was performed later, and it showed HLA-associated TCR beta chains to be more clonally expanded than equally common others. According to an earlier analysis, most TCR beta V segments yielded productive rearrangements about 90% or about 30% of the time. An analysis was carried out later, and it reportedly showed fewer N-insertions in an Asian-associated ancestry cluster than the approximately 610-donor mean.

The PCR contained 60 Vbeta and 13 Jbeta primers. Measured with immunoSEQ multiplex PCR; TCRdb has only the in-frame clones, and not every one. In the table there are about 190,000 clones, about 83% of which are singletons. Turning to this clone: Its antigen is unidentified.

The sequenced sample was PBMCs. The chain carries TRBV6-5 and TRBJ2-3; TRBD2 matches 10 bases. The origin of this receptor is a woman between 50 and 59 years old in good health and CMV-seropositive. The CDR3: CASRERGGDTDTQYF. The CDR3 DNA follows: TGTGCCAGCAGGGAGCGGGGGGGCGACACAGATACGCAGTATTTT.